This section outlines one T cell receptor beta chain sequence together with its context. The antigen is unknown. TCRdb re-called the reads with MiXCR, one entry per CDR3 protein. In the table there are 830,000 or so distinct CDR3 sequences, about 33% of which are singletons. This sample was taken from a study of T cell repertoires in cytomegalovirus infection. About the research overall: CMV epitopes in the study were HLA-C-restricted (recently identified) and HLA-B-restricted (well studied). It can be stated that public TCR beta signatures indicated CMV infection as well as a matching HLA type.

The study, taken as a whole, reports: HLA-C-restricted CMV clonotypes gave the most frequent clonotype in two of eight donors.

This CDR3 contains 13 residues. V was shortened by 3 bases and J by 0 bases, with 9 bases between the two germline ends. The V gene's germline CDR1 is DFQATT and CDR2 SNEGSKA (reference sequence). The chain employs TRBV20-1 and TRBJ2-7, with D unresolved. This TCR derives from a human donor in good health (CMV status not recorded). Some clones in this sample may be carry-over from other donors' samples. Sample: cultured CD8+ T cells from PBMCs, taken from culture after CMV antigen stimulation. CDR3 in DNA: TGCAGTGCTAGGATGGGTAGCTCCTACGAGCAGTACGTC. Amino acid sequence: CSARMGSSYEQYV.